The clone carrying this T cell receptor (beta chain) was recorded at least ten times. One entry per CDR3 protein, called by TCRdb with MiXCR from the 5' RACE reads. This sample carries fewer than 900,000 distinct CDR3 sequences, 21% of them seen once, and the ten largest clones take approximately 4.5%. V was pared by 4 bases and J by 7 bases, with 17 bases between. Germline CDR1 is DFQATT and CDR2 is SNEGSKA (reference sequence). The CDR3 is made up of 14 amino acids. These data are taken from a study of identical twins. These data were also reused for a study on T cells expressing NK-cell markers.

The sequencing input was PBMCs. This TCR derives from a woman aged 18-29 years in good health. The chain has TRBV20-1 and TRBJ2-1; D is unclear. The CDR3 reads CSATAKVARNEQFF. The DNA for the CDR3 is TGCAGTGCTACGGCTAAAGTCGCGAGGAATGAGCAGTTCTTC.